This entry lists 15 T cell receptor beta chains sequenced from one sample in a study of early T cells in non-severe SARS-CoV-2 infection. TCRdb reprocessed the 5' RACE reads with MiXCR, giving one entry per CDR3 protein. The sample consists of roughly 30,000 distinct CDR3 sequences, 5.7% of them appearing once. The sequenced sample was whole blood. All receptors come from an adult who was a healthcare worker with PCR-confirmed SARS-CoV-2 infection or an uninfected control (not recorded which).

In its sample, this clonotype was seen many times. The gene calls are TRBV6-2 or TRBV6-3 and TRBJ2-3; TRBD1 aligns across 7 bases. The CDR3 is 13 amino acids. The germline V gene encodes CDR1 MNHEY and CDR2 SVGEGT. With V trimmed by 7 bases and J by 2 bases, 3 bases remained unmatched. CDR3 DNA sequence: TGTGCCAGCACCAAGGGGGCCACAGATACGCAGTATTTT. This encodes CASTKGATDTQYF.

This clonotype has at least ten counts. This chain joins TRBV6-4 and TRBJ2-1, with 8 bases that match TRBD2. CDR3 length: 15 amino acids. Trimming removed 2 bases from V and 7 bases from J; junction bases left unmatched: 7. CDR1 is MRHNA, CDR2 SNTAGT, per germline. The CDR3 sequence: CASSDQGGGKNEQFF. CDR3 DNA sequence: TGTGCCAGCAGTGACCAGGGCGGGGGGAAAAATGAGCAGTTCTTC.

The table lists this clonotype with many counts. This rearrangement joins TRBV12-3 or TRBV12-4 to TRBJ2-1; 7 bases line up with TRBD2. V shed 0 bases and J 1 base; nucleotides not matched to a gene: 0. This CDR3 contains 15 residues. CDR3 DNA: TGTGCCAGCAGTTTAGCGGGGGGGTCCTACAATGAGCAGTTCTTC. Translated: CASSLAGGSYNEQFF.

This clonotype was detected ten times or more. This chain connects TRBV20-1 to TRBJ2-7, with D perhaps matching TRBD1 (5 bases). Germline V lookup: CDR1 DFQATT, CDR2 SNEGSKA (reference sequence). The CDR3 has 13 residues. Trimming took off 2 bases at V and 2 bases at J, with 10 bases between the two ends. The CDR3 here is CSARRGLAYEQYF. The CDR3 region has the DNA TGCAGTGCTAGAAGGGGTTTGGCCTACGAGCAGTACTTC.

The chain uses TRBV4-3 and TRBJ2-7, with D tentatively TRBD2 (6 bases). CDR3 size: 17 residues. The V gene's germline CDR1 is LGHNA and CDR2 YSLEER. Trimming left V 0 bases short and J 6 bases short, with 21 bases between. CDR3 in DNA: TGCGCCAGCAGCCAAGAACCGGGGCGGGACTTGGCGGGCGAGCAGTACTTC. It translates to CASSQEPGRDLAGEQYF.

The V call is TRBV7-2, the J call TRBJ2-7; D perhaps matches TRBD1 (6 bases). CDR1 is SGHTA and CDR2 is FQGNSA in the germline V gene. V was clipped by 7 bases and J by 0 bases, with 13 bases between them. The CDR3 sequence is 14 residues long. For the CDR3, the DNA is TGTGCCAGCAAAAGAACAGGGCTCTCCTACGAGCAGTACTTC. Protein product: CASKRTGLSYEQYF.

This clonotype was seen repeatedly, ten times or more. V usage is TRBV19 and J usage is TRBJ2-3, with D uncertain. The CDR3 extends over 14 amino acids. V lost 3 bases to trimming and J lost 6 bases, with 13 bases between them. Germline CDR1 is LNHDA and CDR2 is SQIVND (reference sequence). CDR3 loop: CASSMAAPLDTQYF. As DNA, the CDR3 is TGTGCCAGTAGTATGGCGGCCCCCCTCGATACGCAGTATTTT.

This clonotype was seen a handful of times. The chain couples TRBV28 to TRBJ2-1; D is unresolved. The V end was cut by 1 base, the J end by 3 bases, with 1 base between. Germline assignment: CDR1 MDHEN and CDR2 SYDVKM. The CDR3 contains 12 residues. For the CDR3, the DNA is TGTGCCAGCAGTTTATTCTACAATGAGCAGTTCTTC. It codes for CASSLFYNEQFF.

This clonotype was detected ten times or more. The chain recombines TRBV28 with TRBJ1-1; TRBD1 might be the D (5 bases). Trimming left V 3 bases short and J 1 base short, with 18 bases between. The CDR3 loop spans 17 amino acids. Germline values: CDR1 MDHEN, CDR2 SYDVKM. The CDR3 reads CASSLEQGGTWNTEAFF. The DNA for the CDR3 is TGTGCCAGCAGTTTGGAGCAGGGAGGGACGTGGAACACTGAAGCTTTCTTT.

The table lists this clonotype with many counts. The chain joins TRBV28 to TRBJ1-2; D call uncertain. There are 12 residues in the CDR3. The germline V gene has CDR1 MDHEN and CDR2 SYDVKM. Trimming pared 4 bases from V and 6 bases from J, leaving 9 bases between. CDR3 in amino acids: CASSSGFDGYTF. In DNA form, the CDR3 reads TGTGCCAGCAGTTCAGGATTCGATGGCTACACCTTC.

This clonotype was picked up many times. The CDR3 DNA reads as TGTGCCAGCAGCGCCCAATACAATGAGCAGTTCTTC. Residues: CASSAQYNEQFF. The rearrangement uses TRBV7-2 and TRBJ2-1; D is unresolved. The germline V gene encodes CDR1 SGHTA and CDR2 FQGNSA. Trimming removed 5 bases at V and 4 bases at J, with 6 bases between. CDR3 length: 12 amino acids. Variable domain in full (rest from reference TRBV7-2 and TRBJ2-1): GAGVSQSPSNKVTEKGKDVELRCDPISGHTALYWYRQSLGQGLEFLIYFQGNSAPDKSGLPSDRFSAERTGGSVSTLTIQRTQQEDSAVYLCASSAQYNEQFFGPGTRLTVL.

This clonotype came up many times. The CDR3 coding sequence is TGTGCCAGCACCCTCACAGATACGCAGTATTTT. This gives the protein CASTLTDTQYF. This chain connects TRBV12-3 or TRBV12-4 to TRBJ2-3; D unclear. V lost 7 bases, J lost 2 bases, and 4 bases lay in between. The CDR3 extends over 11 amino acids.

This rearrangement joins TRBV7-9 to TRBJ1-3, with D uncertain. Germline loops: CDR1 SEHNR, CDR2 FQNEAQ (reference sequence). The V end lost 0 bases, the J end lost 4 bases, and 10 bases lay between the germline ends. The CDR3 length is 15 residues. The CDR3: CASSLATSTGNTIYF. The CDR3 DNA sequence: TGTGCCAGCAGCTTAGCCACGTCGACGGGAAACACCATATATTTT.

This clonotype was detected ten times or more. This sequence joins TRBV20-1 and TRBJ2-7; D might be TRBD2 (6 bases). Per the germline V gene, CDR1 is DFQATT and CDR2 is SNEGSKA (reference sequence). V was cut by 0 bases and J by 5 bases, with 17 bases left in between. The CDR3 is made up of 15 amino acids. This CDR3 reads CSARDWLRLGNEQYF. The CDR3 coding sequence is TGCAGTGCTAGAGATTGGCTCCGACTAGGGAACGAGCAGTACTTC.

This clonotype was found many times. The chain recombines TRBV10-3 with TRBJ2-1; TRBD1 matches at 9 bases. The J segment lost 7 bases and the V segment lost 10 bases, leaving 14 bases of the junction unmatched. There are 15 residues in the CDR3. CDR1 and CDR2 from the germline V gene are ENHRY and SYGVKD. The CDR3 loop reads CATKPGTGLVNEQFF. Here the CDR3 DNA reads TGTGCCACGAAACCCGGGACAGGGTTAGTGAATGAGCAGTTCTTC.